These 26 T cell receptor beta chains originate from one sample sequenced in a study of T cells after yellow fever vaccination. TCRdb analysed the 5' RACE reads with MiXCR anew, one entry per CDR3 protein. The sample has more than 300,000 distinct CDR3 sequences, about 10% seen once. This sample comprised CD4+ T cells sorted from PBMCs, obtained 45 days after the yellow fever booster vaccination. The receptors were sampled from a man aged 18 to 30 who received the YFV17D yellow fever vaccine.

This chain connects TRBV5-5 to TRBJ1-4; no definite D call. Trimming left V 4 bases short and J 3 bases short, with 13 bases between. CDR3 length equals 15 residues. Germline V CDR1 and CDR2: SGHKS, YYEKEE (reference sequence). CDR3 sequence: CASSREPGPNEKLFF. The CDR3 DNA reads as TGTGCCAGCAGCCGGGAGCCCGGACCTAATGAAAAACTGTTTTTT.

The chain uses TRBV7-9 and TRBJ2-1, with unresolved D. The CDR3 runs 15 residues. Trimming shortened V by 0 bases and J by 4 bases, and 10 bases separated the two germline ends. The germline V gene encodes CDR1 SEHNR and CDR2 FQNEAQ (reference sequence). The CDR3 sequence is CASSLAAGLYNEQFF. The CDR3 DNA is TGTGCCAGCAGCTTAGCGGCAGGCCTGTACAATGAGCAGTTCTTC.

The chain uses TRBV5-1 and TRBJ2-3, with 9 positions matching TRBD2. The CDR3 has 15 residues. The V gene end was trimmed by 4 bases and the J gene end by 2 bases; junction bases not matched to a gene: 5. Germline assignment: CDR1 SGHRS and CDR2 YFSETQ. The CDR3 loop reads CASSVLAGATDTQYF. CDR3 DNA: TGCGCCAGCAGCGTGTTAGCGGGGGCCACAGATACGCAGTATTTT.

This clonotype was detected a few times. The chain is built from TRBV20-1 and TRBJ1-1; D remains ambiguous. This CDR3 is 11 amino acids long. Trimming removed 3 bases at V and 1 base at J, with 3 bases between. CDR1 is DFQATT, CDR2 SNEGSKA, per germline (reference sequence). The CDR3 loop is CSASQNTEAFF. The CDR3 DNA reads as TGCAGTGCTAGTCAGAACACTGAAGCTTTCTTT.

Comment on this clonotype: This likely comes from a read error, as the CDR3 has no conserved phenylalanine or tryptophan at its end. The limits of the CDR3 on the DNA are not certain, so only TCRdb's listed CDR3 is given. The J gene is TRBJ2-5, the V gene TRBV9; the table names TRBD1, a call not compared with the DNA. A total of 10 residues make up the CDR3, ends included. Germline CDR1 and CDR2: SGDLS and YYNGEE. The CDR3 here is CASSVPWGVI.

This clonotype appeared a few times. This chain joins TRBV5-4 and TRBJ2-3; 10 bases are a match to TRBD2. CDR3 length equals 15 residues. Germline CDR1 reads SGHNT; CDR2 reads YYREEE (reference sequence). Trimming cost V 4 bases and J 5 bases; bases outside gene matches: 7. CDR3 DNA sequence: TGTGCCAGCAGCCCGGCTAGCGGGGGCGGAGATACGCAGTATTTT. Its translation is CASSPASGGGDTQYF.

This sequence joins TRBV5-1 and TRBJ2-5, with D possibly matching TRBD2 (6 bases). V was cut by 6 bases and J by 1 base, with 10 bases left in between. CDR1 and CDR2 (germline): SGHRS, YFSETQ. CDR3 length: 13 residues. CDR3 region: CASTRAGQETQYF. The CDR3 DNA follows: TGCGCCAGCACCCGAGCGGGCCAAGAGACCCAGTACTTC.

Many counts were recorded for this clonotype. CDR3 sequence (DNA): TGTGCCAGCAGCTTGGTAGAGGGGGTTGATGGCTACACCTTC. Translation: CASSLVEGVDGYTF. The chain uses TRBV7-9 and TRBJ1-2; D perhaps matches TRBD1 (6 bases). CDR3 size: 14 residues. V lost 3 bases, J lost 6 bases, and 14 bases lay in between. From germline, CDR1 is SEHNR and CDR2 FQNEAQ (reference sequence). Full variable domain (rest looked up from reference TRBV7-9 and TRBJ1-2): DTGVSQNPRHKITKRGQNVTFRCDPISEHNRLYWYRQTLGQGPEFLTYFQNEAQLEKSRLLSDRFSAERPKGSFSTLEIQRTEQGDSAMYLCASSLVEGVDGYTFGSGTRLTVV.

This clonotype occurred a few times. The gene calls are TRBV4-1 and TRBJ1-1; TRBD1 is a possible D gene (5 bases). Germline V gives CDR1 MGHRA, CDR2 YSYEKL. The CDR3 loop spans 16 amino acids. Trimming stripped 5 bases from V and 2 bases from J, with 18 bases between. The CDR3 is CASSRSSRDFNTEAFF. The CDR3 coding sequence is TGCGCCAGCAGCAGGTCGTCACGGGACTTCAACACTGAAGCTTTCTTT.

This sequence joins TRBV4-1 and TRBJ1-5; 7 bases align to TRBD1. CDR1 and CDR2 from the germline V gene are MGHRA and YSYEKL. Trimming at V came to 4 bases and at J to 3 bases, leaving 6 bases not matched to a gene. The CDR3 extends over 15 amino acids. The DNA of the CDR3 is TGCGCCAGCAGCCGAGCCGACAGGGTCAATCAGCCCCAGCATTTT. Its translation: CASSRADRVNQPQHF.

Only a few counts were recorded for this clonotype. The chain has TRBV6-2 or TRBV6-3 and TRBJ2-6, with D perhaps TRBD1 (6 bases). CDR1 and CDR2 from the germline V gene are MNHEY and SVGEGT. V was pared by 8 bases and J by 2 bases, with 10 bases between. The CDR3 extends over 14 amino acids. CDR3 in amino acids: CASFNRAGANVLTF. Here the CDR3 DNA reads TGTGCCAGCTTCAACAGGGCTGGGGCCAACGTCCTGACTTTC.

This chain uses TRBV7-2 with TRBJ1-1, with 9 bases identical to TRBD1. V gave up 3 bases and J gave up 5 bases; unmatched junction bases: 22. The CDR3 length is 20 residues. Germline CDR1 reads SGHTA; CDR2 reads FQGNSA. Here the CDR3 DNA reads TGTGCCAGCAGCTTCGCCCCTTCTGGGACAGGGAAAAGGAGTGGTACTGAAGCTTTCTTT. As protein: CASSFAPSGTGKRSGTEAFF.

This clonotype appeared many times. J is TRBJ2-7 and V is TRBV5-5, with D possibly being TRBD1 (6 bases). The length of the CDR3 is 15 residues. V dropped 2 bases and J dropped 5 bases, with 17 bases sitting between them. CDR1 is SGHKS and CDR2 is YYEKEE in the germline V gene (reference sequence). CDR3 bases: TGTGCCAGCAGCTTCCCAACAGGGAAACTTGACGAGCAGTACGTC. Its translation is CASSFPTGKLDEQYV.

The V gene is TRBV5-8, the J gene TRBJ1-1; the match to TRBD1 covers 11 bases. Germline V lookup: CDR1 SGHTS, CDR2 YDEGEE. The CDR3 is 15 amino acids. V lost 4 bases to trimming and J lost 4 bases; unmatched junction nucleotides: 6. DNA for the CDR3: TGTGCCAGCAGCGAAATTGGGACAGGGGGCACTGAAGCTTTCTTT. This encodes CASSEIGTGGTEAFF.

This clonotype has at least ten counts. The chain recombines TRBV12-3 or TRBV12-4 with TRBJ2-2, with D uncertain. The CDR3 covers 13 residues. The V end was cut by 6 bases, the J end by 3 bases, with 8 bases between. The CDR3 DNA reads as TGTGCCAGCAGATCCCAATACACCGGGGAGCTGTTTTTT. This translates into CASRSQYTGELFF.

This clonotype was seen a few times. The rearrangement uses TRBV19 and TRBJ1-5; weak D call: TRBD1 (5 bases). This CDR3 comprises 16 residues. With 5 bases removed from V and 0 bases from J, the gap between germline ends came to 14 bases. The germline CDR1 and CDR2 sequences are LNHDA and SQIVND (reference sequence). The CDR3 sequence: CASSWDGRYSNQPQHF. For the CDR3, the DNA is TGTGCCAGTAGTTGGGACGGACGTTATAGCAATCAGCCCCAGCATTTT.

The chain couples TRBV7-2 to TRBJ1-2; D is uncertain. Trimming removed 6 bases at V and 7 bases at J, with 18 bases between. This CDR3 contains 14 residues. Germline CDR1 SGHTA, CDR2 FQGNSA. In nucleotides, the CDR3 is TGTGCCAGCAGTCTAGAGGGTAAAGGCGCTGGCTACACCTTC. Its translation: CASSLEGKGAGYTF.

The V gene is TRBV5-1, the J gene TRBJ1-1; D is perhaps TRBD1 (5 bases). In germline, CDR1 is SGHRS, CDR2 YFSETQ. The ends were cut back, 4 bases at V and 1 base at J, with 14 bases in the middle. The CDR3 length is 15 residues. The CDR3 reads CASSPSRGANTEAFF. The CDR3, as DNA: TGCGCCAGCAGCCCCTCCCGTGGGGCGAACACTGAAGCTTTCTTT.

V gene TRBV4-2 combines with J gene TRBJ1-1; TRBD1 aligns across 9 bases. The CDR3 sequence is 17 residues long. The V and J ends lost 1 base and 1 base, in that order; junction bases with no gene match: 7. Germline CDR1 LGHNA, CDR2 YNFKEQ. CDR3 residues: CASSQGRSTGGNTEAFF. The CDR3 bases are TGTGCCAGCAGCCAAGGGCGATCGACAGGGGGGAACACTGAAGCTTTCTTT.

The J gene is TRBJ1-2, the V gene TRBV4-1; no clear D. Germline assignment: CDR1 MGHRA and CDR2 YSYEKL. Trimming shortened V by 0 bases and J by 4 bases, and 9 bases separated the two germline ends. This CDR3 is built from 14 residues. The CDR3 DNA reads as TGCGCCAGCAGCCAAGATTCGTTCTCCTATGGCTACACCTTC. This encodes CASSQDSFSYGYTF.

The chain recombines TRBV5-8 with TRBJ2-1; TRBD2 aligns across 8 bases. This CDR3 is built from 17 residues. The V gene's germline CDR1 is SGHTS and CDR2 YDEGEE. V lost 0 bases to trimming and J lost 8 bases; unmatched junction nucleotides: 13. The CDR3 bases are TGTGCCAGCAGCTTGGGGCTTTATGCGGGGGGCCTCGATGAGCAGTTCTTC. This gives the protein CASSLGLYAGGLDEQFF.

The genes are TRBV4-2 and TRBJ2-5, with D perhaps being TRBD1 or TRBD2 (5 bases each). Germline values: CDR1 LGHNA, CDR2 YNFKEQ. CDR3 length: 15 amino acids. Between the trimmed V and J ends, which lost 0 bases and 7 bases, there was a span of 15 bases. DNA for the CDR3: TGTGCCAGCAGCCAAGATGGGACGGACTTAGGGACCCAGTACTTC. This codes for CASSQDGTDLGTQYF.

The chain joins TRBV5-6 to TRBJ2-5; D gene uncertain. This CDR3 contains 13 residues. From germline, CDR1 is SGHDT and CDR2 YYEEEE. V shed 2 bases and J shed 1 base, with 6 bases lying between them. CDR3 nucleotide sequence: TGTGCCAGCAGCTTCACTCTCCAAGAGACCCAGTACTTC. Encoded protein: CASSFTLQETQYF. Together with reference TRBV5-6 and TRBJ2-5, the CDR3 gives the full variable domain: DAGVTQSPTHLIKTRGQQVTLRCSPKSGHDTVSWYQQALGQGPQFIFQYYEEEERQRGNFPDRFSGHQFPNYSSELNVNALLLGDSALYLCASSFTLQETQYFGPGTRLLVL.

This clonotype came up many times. CDR3 loop: CAVTSPFTDTQYF. Here the CDR3 DNA reads TGTGCCGTAACTAGCCCTTTCACAGATACGCAGTATTTT. J is TRBJ2-3 and V is TRBV6-6; D might be TRBD2 (6 bases). This CDR3 has 13 residues. The V gene's germline CDR1 is MNHNY and CDR2 SVGAGI (reference sequence). Trimming pared 11 bases from V and 2 bases from J, leaving 14 bases between.

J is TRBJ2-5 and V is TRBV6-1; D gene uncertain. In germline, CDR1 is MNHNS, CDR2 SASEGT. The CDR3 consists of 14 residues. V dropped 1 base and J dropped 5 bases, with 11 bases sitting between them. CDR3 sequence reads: CASSEDYPRETQYF. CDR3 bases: TGTGCCAGCAGTGAAGACTACCCCCGGGAGACCCAGTACTTC.

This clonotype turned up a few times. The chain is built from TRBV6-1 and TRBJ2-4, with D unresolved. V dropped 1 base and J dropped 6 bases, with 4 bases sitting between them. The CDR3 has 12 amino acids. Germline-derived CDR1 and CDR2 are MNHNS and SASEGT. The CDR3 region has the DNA TGTGCCAGCAGTGAAGAGTCAAACATTCAGTACTTC. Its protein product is CASSEESNIQYF.